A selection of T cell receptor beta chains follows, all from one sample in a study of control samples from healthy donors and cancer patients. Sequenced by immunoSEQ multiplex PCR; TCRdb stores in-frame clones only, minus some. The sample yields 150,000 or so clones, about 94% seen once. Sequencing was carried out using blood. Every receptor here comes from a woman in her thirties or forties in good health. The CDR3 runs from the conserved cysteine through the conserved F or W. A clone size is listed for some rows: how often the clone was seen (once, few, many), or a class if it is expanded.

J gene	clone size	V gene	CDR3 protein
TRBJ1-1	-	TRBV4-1	CASSSRLAEAFF
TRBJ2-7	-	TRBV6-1	CASSEGDRLGEYF
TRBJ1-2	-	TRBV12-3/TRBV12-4	CASSLGQSYGYTF
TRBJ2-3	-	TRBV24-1	CATSDPRDRSTDTQYF
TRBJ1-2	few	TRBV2	CASSEISGGYTF
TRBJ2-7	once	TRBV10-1	CASSQSQGYEQYF
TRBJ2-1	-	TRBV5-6	CASSPGQGGYNEQFF
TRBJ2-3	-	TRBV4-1	CASSRLDSGDTQYF
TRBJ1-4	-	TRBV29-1	CSVNRIGANEKLFF
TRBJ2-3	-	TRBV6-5	CAVGRGTDTQYF
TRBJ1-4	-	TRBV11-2	CASSLAGGPGGEKLFF
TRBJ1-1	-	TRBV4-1	CASSQFPRTANTEAFF
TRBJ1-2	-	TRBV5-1	CASSFADRVANYGYTF
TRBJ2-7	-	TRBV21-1	CASSKALAGSYEQYF
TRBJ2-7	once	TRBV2	CASSWDREYEQYF